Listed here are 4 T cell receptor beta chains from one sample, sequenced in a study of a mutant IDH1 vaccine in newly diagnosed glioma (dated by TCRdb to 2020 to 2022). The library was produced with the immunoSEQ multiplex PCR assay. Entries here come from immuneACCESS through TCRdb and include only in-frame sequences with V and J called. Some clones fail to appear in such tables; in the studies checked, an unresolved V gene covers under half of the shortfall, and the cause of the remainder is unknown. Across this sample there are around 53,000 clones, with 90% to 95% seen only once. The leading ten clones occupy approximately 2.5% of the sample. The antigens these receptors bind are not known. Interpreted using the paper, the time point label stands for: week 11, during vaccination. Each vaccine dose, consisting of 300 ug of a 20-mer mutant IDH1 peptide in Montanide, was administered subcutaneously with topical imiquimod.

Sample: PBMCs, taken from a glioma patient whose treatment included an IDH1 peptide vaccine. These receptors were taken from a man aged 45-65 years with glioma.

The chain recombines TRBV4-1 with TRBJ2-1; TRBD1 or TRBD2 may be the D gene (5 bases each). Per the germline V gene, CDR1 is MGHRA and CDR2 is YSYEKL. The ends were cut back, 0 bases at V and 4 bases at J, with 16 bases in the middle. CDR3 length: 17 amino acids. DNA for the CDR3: TGCGCCAGCAGCCAAGATGCGGAACGGGGCACTTACAATGAGCAGTTCTTC. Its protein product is CASSQDAERGTYNEQFF.

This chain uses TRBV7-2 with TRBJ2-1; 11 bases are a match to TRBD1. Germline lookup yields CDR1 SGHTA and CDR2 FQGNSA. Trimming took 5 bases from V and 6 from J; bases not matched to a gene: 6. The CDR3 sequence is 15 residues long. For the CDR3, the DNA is TGTGCCAGCAGCCACGGGACAGGGGGTGGCAATGAGCAGTTCTTC. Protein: CASSHGTGGGNEQFF.

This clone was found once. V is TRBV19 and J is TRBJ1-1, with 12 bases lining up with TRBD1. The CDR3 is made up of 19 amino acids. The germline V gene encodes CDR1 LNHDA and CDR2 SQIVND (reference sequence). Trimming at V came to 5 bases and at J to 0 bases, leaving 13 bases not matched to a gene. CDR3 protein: CASSFFTGTGGRMNTEAFF. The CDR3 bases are TGTGCCAGTAGTTTCTTCACCGGGACAGGGGGCAGGATGAACACTGAAGCTTTCTTT.

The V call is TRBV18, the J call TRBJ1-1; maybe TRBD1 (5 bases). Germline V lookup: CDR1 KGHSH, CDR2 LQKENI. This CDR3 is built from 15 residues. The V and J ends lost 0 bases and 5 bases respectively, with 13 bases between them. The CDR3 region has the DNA TGTGCCAGCTCACCACCGTACGGGGGAGGGACTGAAGCTTTCTTT. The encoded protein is CASSPPYGGGTEAFF. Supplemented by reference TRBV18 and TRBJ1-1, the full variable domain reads NAGVMQNPRHLVRRRGQEARLRCSPMKGHSHVYWYRQLPEEGLKFMVYLQKENIIDESGMPKERFSAEFPKEGPSILRIQQVVRGDSAAYFCASSPPYGGGTEAFFGQGTRLTVV.